The 21 T cell receptor beta chains below all came from one sample that was sequenced in a study of OX40 agonist ivuxolimab in advanced cancers. Method: immunoSEQ multiplex PCR; TCRdb's copy keeps in-frame clones and lacks some. The table lists 25,000 to 35,000 clones, around 81% of them singletons, with about a third in the top ten. The sample was CD4+ or CD8+ T cells sorted from blood, taken in a trial of the OX40 agonist ivuxolimab. The receptors come from an adult with an advanced solid tumor such as melanoma, head and neck, liver or kidney cancer.

The genes are TRBV5-6 and TRBJ2-7; D remains unclear. The CDR3 is 14 residues long. The germline gives CDR1 SGHDT, CDR2 YYEEEE. The V gene lost 3 bases and the J gene lost 0 bases, with 10 bases spanning the gap. CDR3 nucleotides: TGTGCCAGCAGCTGGTCGCAGAACTCCTACGAGCAGTACTTC. Amino acids: CASSWSQNSYEQYF. Full variable domain (rest looked up from reference TRBV5-6 and TRBJ2-7): DAGVTQSPTHLIKTRGQQVTLRCSPKSGHDTVSWYQQALGQGPQFIFQYYEEEERQRGNFPDRFSGHQFPNYSSELNVNALLLGDSALYLCASSWSQNSYEQYFGPGTRLTVT.

This sequence joins TRBV5-1 and TRBJ2-1; 8 bases match TRBD2. The CDR3 sequence is 15 residues long. Trimming took 2 bases from V and 0 from J; bases not matched to a gene: 1. Germline V lookup: CDR1 SGHRS, CDR2 YFSETQ. The CDR3 sequence: CASSFSGNSYNEQFF. CDR3 bases: TGCGCCAGCAGCTTTAGCGGGAACTCCTACAATGAGCAGTTCTTC.

As for this clone: Other DNA sequences within the sample encode an identical CDR3. The chain is built from TRBV9 and TRBJ2-1; the D gene is possibly TRBD2 (5 bases). The V gene's germline CDR1 is SGDLS and CDR2 YYNGEE. The CDR3 is 12 residues long. V shed 4 bases and J shed 4 bases, with 6 bases lying between them. CDR3 nucleotides: TGTGCCAGCAGCCCGGGGTACAATGAGCAGTTCTTC. Residues: CASSPGYNEQFF.

V gene TRBV14 combines with J gene TRBJ1-6; D is perhaps TRBD1 (6 bases). Germline V CDR1 and CDR2: SGHDN, FVKESK. Trimming took off 5 bases at V and 7 bases at J, with 18 bases between the two ends. This CDR3 has 16 residues. The CDR3 loop is CASSSGPGHQNSPLHF. CDR3 coding DNA: TGTGCCAGCAGCTCTGGTCCGGGACACCAAAATTCACCCCTCCACTTT.

The chain employs TRBV27 and TRBJ2-2, with D maybe TRBD1 (5 bases). V lost 5 bases to trimming and J lost 3 bases, with 16 bases between them. The length of the CDR3 is 16 residues. Germline CDR1 MNHEY, CDR2 SMNVEV (reference sequence). CDR3 coding DNA: TGTGCCAGCAGTATCCTCTTCGACAGACACACCGGGGAGCTGTTTTTT. Translation gives CASSILFDRHTGELFF.

The V and J genes are TRBV5-4 and TRBJ1-2; 9 nucleotides match TRBD1. The CDR3 runs 16 residues. Trimming took 0 bases from V and 2 from J; bases not matched to a gene: 5. Germline CDR1 SGHNT, CDR2 YYREEE (reference sequence). CDR3 region: CASSLDRGQWNYGYTF. CDR3 DNA: TGTGCCAGCAGCTTGGACAGGGGGCAGTGGAACTATGGCTACACCTTC.

This rearrangement joins TRBV9 to TRBJ2-7; TRBD2 matches at 11 bases. V was clipped by 2 bases and J by 5 bases; unmatched bases: 6. The germline V gene encodes CDR1 SGDLS and CDR2 YYNGEE. The CDR3 has 15 residues. The CDR3 bases are TGTGCCAGCAGCGTTAGCGGGGGGGCCTGGGACGAGCAGTACTTC. Translating it yields CASSVSGGAWDEQYF. The full variable domain, in which reference TRBV9 and TRBJ2-7 provide the parts outside the CDR3, is DSGVTQTPKHLITATGQRVTLRCSPRSGDLSVYWYQQSLDQGLQFLIQYYNGEERAKGNILERFSAQQFPDLHSELNLSSLELGDSALYFCASSVSGGAWDEQYFGPGTRLTVT.

DNA for the CDR3: TGTGCCAGCAGGCACAGGACAGGGGCTAATCAGCCCCAGCATTTT. Amino acids: CASRHRTGANQPQHF. The chain recombines TRBV27 with TRBJ1-5; 9 bases align to TRBD1. The CDR3 extends over 15 amino acids. Germline V CDR1 and CDR2: MNHEY, SMNVEV (reference sequence). V shed 6 bases and J 4 bases; nucleotides not matched to a gene: 7.

This CDR3 reads CASSEAQNLGSPLHF. CDR3 sequence (DNA): TGTGCCAGCAGTGAAGCACAGAACTTAGGTTCACCCCTCCACTTT. The rearrangement joins TRBV6-1 to TRBJ1-6; no clear D. The CDR3 totals 15 residues. The germline gives CDR1 MNHNS, CDR2 SASEGT. The V end lost 0 bases, the J end lost 9 bases, and 12 bases lay between the germline ends.

A few counts support this clone. The chain uses TRBV9 and TRBJ2-1; 8 bases agree with TRBD2. V dropped 0 bases and J dropped 5; count of bases not matched to a gene: 1. Germline CDR1 SGDLS, CDR2 YYNGEE. The CDR3 loop spans 14 amino acids. The CDR3 is CASSVAGGHNEQFF. CDR3 sequence (DNA): TGTGCCAGCAGCGTAGCGGGGGGGCACAATGAGCAGTTCTTC.

The chain has TRBV7-6 and TRBJ1-5; D ambiguous. The V and J ends lost 2 bases and 6 bases respectively, with 8 bases between them. The CDR3 totals 13 residues. Germline V gene data show CDR1 as SGHVS and CDR2 as FNYEAQ. Here the CDR3 DNA reads TGTGCCAGCAGCTTACTAGCCGGTCAGCCCCAGCATTTT. Protein: CASSLLAGQPQHF.

This clone came up a few times. The chain links TRBV7-9 to TRBJ1-1, with D hard to call. This CDR3 contains 11 residues. The germline V gene has CDR1 SEHNR and CDR2 FQNEAQ (reference sequence). Trimming pared 7 bases from V and 6 bases from J, leaving 9 bases between. CDR3 sequence (DNA): TGTGCCAGCACCTCCGGGGCTGAAGCTTTCTTT. This codes for CASTSGAEAFF.

This chain links TRBV10-3 with TRBJ1-4; D uncertain. In germline, CDR1 is ENHRY, CDR2 SYGVKD. V dropped 1 base and J dropped 3 bases, with 9 bases sitting between them. The CDR3 runs to 15 residues. CDR3 protein: CAISELRASNEKLFF. The CDR3 region has the DNA TGTGCCATCAGTGAGTTGAGGGCCTCTAATGAAAAACTGTTTTTT.

The chain carries TRBV6-5 and TRBJ2-5; no firm D call. The CDR3 is 13 amino acids. Between the trimmed V and J ends, which lost 2 bases and 5 bases, there was a span of 9 bases. CDR1 is MNHEY and CDR2 is SVGAGI in the germline V gene. The CDR3: CASSYGSGETQYF. The CDR3 coding sequence is TGTGCCAGCAGTTACGGCTCGGGTGAGACCCAGTACTTC.

This chain connects TRBV9 to TRBJ2-7, with 7 bases matching TRBD1. Germline V gives CDR1 SGDLS, CDR2 YYNGEE. This CDR3 has 13 amino acids. Unmatched junction bases numbered 0, after V lost 2 bases and J lost 1 base. The CDR3 region is CASSVTGSYEQYF. In DNA, the CDR3 is TGTGCCAGCAGCGTGACAGGGTCCTACGAGCAGTACTTC.

The rearrangement joins TRBV7-3 to TRBJ2-7, with 9 positions matching TRBD1. The V and J ends lost 3 bases and 5 bases, in that order; junction bases with no gene match: 2. The CDR3 totals 13 residues. CDR1 SGHTA and CDR2 FQGTGA come from the germline V gene. The CDR3 coding sequence is TGTGCCAGCAGCTTTACAGGGGGCGACGAGCAGTACTTC. Translated: CASSFTGGDEQYF.

The V call is TRBV5-1, the J call TRBJ2-7; 9 nucleotides align to TRBD1. The J segment lost 5 bases and the V segment lost 4 bases, leaving 10 bases of the junction unmatched. Looked up from germline, CDR1 is SGHRS and CDR2 is YFSETQ. The CDR3 has 15 amino acids. CDR3 DNA sequence: TGCGCCAGCAGCCATTTACAGGGGGCGCGTAACGAGCAGTACTTC. Its translation: CASSHLQGARNEQYF.

This rearrangement joins TRBV4-1 to TRBJ2-7; maybe TRBD1 (6 bases). Germline values: CDR1 MGHRA, CDR2 YSYEKL. Trimming cost V 0 bases and J 0 bases, with 12 bases left between them. CDR3 length: 16 amino acids. The CDR3 nucleotides are TGCGCCAGCAGCCAAGACAACAGGGATAGCTCCTACGAGCAGTACTTC. It translates to CASSQDNRDSSYEQYF.

The chain recombines TRBV6-5 with TRBJ2-5, with D possibly TRBD1 on 5 matching bases. Germline V gene sequence: CDR1 MNHEY, CDR2 SVGAGI. With 10 bases removed from V and 0 bases from J, the gap between germline ends came to 12 bases. The CDR3 runs to 13 residues. The DNA of the CDR3 is TGTGCCACCAACCAAGGGGACCAAGAGACCCAGTACTTC. Translated, it gives CATNQGDQETQYF.

The J gene is TRBJ2-3, the V gene TRBV5-1, with 11 bases that match TRBD2. Losses at the gene ends were 2 bases for V and 2 bases for J; bases not matched to a gene: 4. This CDR3 has 16 amino acids. CDR1 SGHRS and CDR2 YFSETQ come from the germline V gene. The CDR3 coding sequence is TGCGCCAGCAGCTTACTAGCGGGGGAGCTCACAGATACGCAGTATTTT. This encodes CASSLLAGELTDTQYF.

In this sample, this clone turned up a few times. As DNA, the CDR3 is TGTGCCAGCAGTTTATTTCTCTCGGCAGCCGAAGCTTTCTTT. It yields the protein CASSLFLSAAEAFF. The gene calls are TRBV27 and TRBJ1-1, with unresolved D. This CDR3 has 14 amino acids. CDR1 is MNHEY and CDR2 is SMNVEV in the germline V gene (reference sequence). The V end lost 1 base, the J end lost 8 bases, and 14 bases lay between the germline ends.